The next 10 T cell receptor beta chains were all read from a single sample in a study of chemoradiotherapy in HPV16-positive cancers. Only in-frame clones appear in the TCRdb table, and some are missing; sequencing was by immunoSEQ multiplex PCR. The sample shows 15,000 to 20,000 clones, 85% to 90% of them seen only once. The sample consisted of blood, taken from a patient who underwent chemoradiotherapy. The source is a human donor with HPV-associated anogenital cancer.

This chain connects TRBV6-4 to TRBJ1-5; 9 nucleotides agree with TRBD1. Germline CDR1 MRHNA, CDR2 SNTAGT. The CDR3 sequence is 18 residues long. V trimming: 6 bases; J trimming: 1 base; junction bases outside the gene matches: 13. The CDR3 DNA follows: TGTGCCAGCAGCGGGGGACAGGGCAATTTAAAAAGCAATCAGCCCCAGCATTTT. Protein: CASSGGQGNLKSNQPQHF.

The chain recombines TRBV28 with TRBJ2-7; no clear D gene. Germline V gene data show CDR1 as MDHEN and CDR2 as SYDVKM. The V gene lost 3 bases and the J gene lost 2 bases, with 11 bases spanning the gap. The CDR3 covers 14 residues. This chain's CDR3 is CASSFTGFAYEQYF. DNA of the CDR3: TGTGCCAGCAGTTTTACCGGTTTCGCCTACGAGCAGTACTTC.

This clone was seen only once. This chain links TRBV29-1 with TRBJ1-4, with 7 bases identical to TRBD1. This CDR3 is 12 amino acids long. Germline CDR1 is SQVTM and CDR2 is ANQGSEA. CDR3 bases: TGCAGTTCCAGGGGGGTGGATGAAAAACTGTTTTTT. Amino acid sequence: CSSRGVDEKLFF. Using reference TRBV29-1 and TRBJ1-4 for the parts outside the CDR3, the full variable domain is SAVISQKPSRDICQRGTSLTIQCQVDSQVTMMFWYRQQPGQSLTLIATANQGSEATYESGFVIDKFPISRPNLTFSTLTVSNMSPEDSSIYLCSSRGVDEKLFFGSGTQLSVL.

CDR3 in DNA: TGTGCCAGTAGTATAGACCCCCGGCGCGAGCAGTACTTC. Its protein product is CASSIDPRREQYF. This chain uses TRBV19 with TRBJ2-7; unclear D gene. Looked up from germline, CDR1 is LNHDA and CDR2 is SQIVND (reference sequence). V was clipped by 0 bases and J by 6 bases, with 9 bases between them. CDR3 length equals 13 residues.

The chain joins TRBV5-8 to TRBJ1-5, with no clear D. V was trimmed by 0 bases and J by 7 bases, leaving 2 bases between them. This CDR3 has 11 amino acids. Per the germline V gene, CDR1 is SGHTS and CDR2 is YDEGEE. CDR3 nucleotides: TGTGCCAGCAGCTTGGGGCAGCCCCAGCATTTT. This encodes CASSLGQPQHF.

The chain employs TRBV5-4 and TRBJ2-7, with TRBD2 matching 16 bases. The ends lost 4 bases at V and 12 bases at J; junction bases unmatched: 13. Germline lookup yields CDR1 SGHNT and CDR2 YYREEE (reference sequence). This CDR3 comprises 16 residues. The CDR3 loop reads CASSTGTSGRGGYMYF. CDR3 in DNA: TGTGCCAGCAGCACCGGGACTAGCGGGAGGGGGGGATATATGTACTTC.

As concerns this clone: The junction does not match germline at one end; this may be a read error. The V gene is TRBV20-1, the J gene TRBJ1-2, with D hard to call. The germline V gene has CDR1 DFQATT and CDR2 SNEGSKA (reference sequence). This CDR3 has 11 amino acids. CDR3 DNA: TGCAGTGCTAGAGTGGAGTTCCAGCCCTTCTTC. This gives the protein CSARVEFQPFF.

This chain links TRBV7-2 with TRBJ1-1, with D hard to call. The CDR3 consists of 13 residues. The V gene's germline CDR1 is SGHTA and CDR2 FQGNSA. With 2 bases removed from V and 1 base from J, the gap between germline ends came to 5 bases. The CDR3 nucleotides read TGTGCCAGCAGCTTAACCTCGAACACTGAAGCTTTCTTT. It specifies CASSLTSNTEAFF.

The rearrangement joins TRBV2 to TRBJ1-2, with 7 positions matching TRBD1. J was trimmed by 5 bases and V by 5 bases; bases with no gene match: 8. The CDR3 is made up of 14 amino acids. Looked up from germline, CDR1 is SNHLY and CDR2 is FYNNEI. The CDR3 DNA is TGTGCCAGCAGTCTAGACAGGGAGGGATATGGCTACACCTTC. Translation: CASSLDREGYGYTF.

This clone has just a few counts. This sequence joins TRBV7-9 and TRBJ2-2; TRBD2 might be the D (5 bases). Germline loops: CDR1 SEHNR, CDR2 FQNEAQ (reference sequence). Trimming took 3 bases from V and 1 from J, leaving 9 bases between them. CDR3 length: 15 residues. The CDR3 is CASSFAGLNTGELFF. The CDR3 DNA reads TGTGCCAGCAGCTTTGCGGGCCTGAACACCGGGGAGCTGTTTTTT. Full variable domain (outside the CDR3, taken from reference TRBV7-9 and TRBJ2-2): DTGVSQNPRHKITKRGQNVTFRCDPISEHNRLYWYRQTLGQGPEFLTYFQNEAQLEKSRLLSDRFSAERPKGSFSTLEIQRTEQGDSAMYLCASSFAGLNTGELFFGEGSRLTVL.